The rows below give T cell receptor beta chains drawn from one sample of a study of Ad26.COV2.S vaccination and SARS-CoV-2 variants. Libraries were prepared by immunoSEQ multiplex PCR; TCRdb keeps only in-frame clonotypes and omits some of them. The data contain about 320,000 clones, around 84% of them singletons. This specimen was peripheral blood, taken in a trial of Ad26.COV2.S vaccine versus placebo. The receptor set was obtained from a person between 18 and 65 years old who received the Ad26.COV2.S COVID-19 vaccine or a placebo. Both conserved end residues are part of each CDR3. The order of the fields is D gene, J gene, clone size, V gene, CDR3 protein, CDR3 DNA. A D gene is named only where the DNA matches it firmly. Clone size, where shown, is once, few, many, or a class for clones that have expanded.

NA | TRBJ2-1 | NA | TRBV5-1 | CASSLVAGNHNEQFF | TGCGCCAGCAGCTTGGTGGCAGGGAATCACAATGAGCAGTTCTTC
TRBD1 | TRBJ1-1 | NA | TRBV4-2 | CASSHSLGQGNTEAFF | TGTGCCAGCAGCCACAGCCTGGGACAGGGGAACACTGAAGCTTTCTTT
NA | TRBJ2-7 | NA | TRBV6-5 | CASSYPMGEQYF | TGTGCCAGCAGTTACCCCATGGGAGAGCAGTACTTC
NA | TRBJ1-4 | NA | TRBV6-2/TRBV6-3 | CASSYSAADEKLFF | TGTGCCAGCAGTTACTCGGCGGCCGATGAAAAACTGTTTTTT
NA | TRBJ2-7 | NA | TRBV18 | CASSPALGGGTYEQYF | TGTGCCAGCTCACCAGCTTTAGGGGGTGGAACCTACGAGCAGTACTTC
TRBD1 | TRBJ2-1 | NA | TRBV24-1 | CATSDPGQGVGEQFF | TGTGCCACCAGTGACCCGGGACAGGGGGTTGGGGAGCAGTTCTTC
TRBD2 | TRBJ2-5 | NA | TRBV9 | CASSVEGTSSQTQYF | TGTGCCAGCAGCGTAGAAGGGACTAGCAGCCAGACCCAGTACTTC
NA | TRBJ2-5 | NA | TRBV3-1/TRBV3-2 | CASSPRQGGRSHQETQYF | TGTGCCAGCAGCCCACGGCAGGGGGGCAGATCCCACCAAGAGACCCAGTACTTC
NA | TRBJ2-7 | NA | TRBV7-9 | CASSLAFAGRQEQYF | TGTGCCAGCAGCTTAGCGTTCGCAGGGCGTCAAGAGCAGTACTTC
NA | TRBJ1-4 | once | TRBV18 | CASSPTRGTNEKLFF | TGTGCCAGCTCACCGACGAGGGGGACTAATGAAAAACTGTTTTTT
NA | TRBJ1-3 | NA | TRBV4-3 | CASSQDRGTPNTIYF | TGCGCCAGCAGCCAAGATAGGGGGACCCCAAACACCATATATTTT
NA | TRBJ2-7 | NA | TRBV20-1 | CSAPTGWGQYF | TGCAGTGCTCCTACAGGGTGGGGGCAGTACTTC
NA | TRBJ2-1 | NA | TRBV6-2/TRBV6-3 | CASSYPGVEQFF | TGTGCCAGCAGTTACCCGGGCGTTGAGCAGTTCTTC
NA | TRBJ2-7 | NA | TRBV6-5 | CASSSTRTEQYF | TGTGCCAGCAGTTCGACTCGGACAGAGCAGTACTTC
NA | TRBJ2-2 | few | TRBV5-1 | CASSPPTTGELFF | TGCGCCAGCAGCCCGCCGACCACCGGGGAGCTGTTTTTT